One and the same sample provided the 12 T cell receptor beta chains below, sequenced in a study of blood T cell repertoires in COVID-19. Sequencing used immunoSEQ multiplex PCR; TCRdb keeps in-frame clones, though not all of them. The sample lists roughly 200,000 clones, approximately 81% occurring once. Specimen: peripheral blood. The receptors were gathered from a woman aged 80 or over with acute or convalescent COVID-19.

This chain links TRBV6-2 or TRBV6-3 with TRBJ2-7; D remains unclear. From germline, CDR1 is MNHEY and CDR2 SVGEGT. Trimming stripped 4 bases from V and 2 bases from J, with 3 bases between. There are 11 residues in the CDR3. This CDR3 is CASSSAYEQYF. The CDR3 nucleotides are TGTGCCAGCAGTTCCGCCTACGAGCAGTACTTC.

The chain has TRBV5-6 and TRBJ2-1, with 14 bases aligning to TRBD2. The V and J ends lost 4 bases and 0 bases, in that order; junction bases with no gene match: 6. The CDR3 extends over 18 amino acids. Germline V gives CDR1 SGHDT, CDR2 YYEEEE. CDR3 bases: TGTGCCAGCAGCCTGGGACTAGCGGGGGCGCACTCCTACAATGAGCAGTTCTTC. It specifies CASSLGLAGAHSYNEQFF.

V usage is TRBV7-9 and J usage is TRBJ2-1; D is unresolved. Trimming shortened V by 1 base and J by 8 bases, and 9 bases separated the two germline ends. Germline V lookup: CDR1 SEHNR, CDR2 FQNEAQ (reference sequence). The CDR3 runs 13 residues. CDR3 sequence (DNA): TGTGCCAGCAGCTTAGGATTTGCGGATGAGCAGTTCTTC. Protein: CASSLGFADEQFF.

The V call is TRBV6-5, the J call TRBJ2-3, with 8 nucleotides matching TRBD2. V trimming: 5 bases; J trimming: 1 base; junction bases outside the gene matches: 5. The CDR3 extends over 15 amino acids. Germline V CDR1 and CDR2: MNHEY, SVGAGI. The CDR3 is CASSRGLVGTDTQYF. In DNA form, the CDR3 reads TGTGCCAGCAGTCGGGGACTAGTAGGCACAGATACGCAGTATTTT.

The J gene is TRBJ1-5, the V gene TRBV28; no reliable D call. Deletions cut 1 base from V and 7 bases from J, with 5 bases between. The CDR3 extends over 12 amino acids. CDR1 and CDR2 (germline): MDHEN, SYDVKM. This chain's CDR3 is CASSLSKQPQHF. The CDR3 nucleotides are TGTGCCAGCAGTTTATCTAAACAGCCCCAGCATTTT.

The chain joins TRBV19 to TRBJ1-1; D is perhaps TRBD1 (6 bases). V was pared by 3 bases and J by 3 bases, with 8 bases between. Germline CDR1 is LNHDA and CDR2 is SQIVND (reference sequence). This CDR3 region has 13 residues. The CDR3 sequence: CASSMDRDTEAFF. The CDR3 region has the DNA TGTGCCAGTAGTATGGACAGAGACACTGAAGCTTTCTTT.

The genes are TRBV25-1 and TRBJ2-7; no firm D call. V dropped 5 bases and J dropped 5 bases, with 10 bases sitting between them. Germline values: CDR1 MGHDK, CDR2 SYGVNS. The CDR3 has 12 amino acids. CDR3 protein: CASSLASNEQYF. The CDR3 DNA is TGTGCCAGCAGTTTAGCAAGCAACGAGCAGTACTTC.

This clone was recorded only once. The V call is TRBV18, the J call TRBJ1-6; D remains unclear. V dropped 6 bases and J dropped 9 bases, with 15 bases sitting between them. Germline CDR1 is KGHSH and CDR2 is LQKENI. This CDR3 contains 14 residues. The CDR3 here is CASSPQAAGSPLHF. The CDR3 DNA reads as TGTGCCAGCTCCCCGCAGGCGGCGGGTTCACCCCTCCACTTT.

The chain uses TRBV3-1 (or the pseudogene TRBV3-2) and TRBJ1-2, with D unclear. The CDR3 spans 16 residues. V lost 0 bases, J lost 5 bases, and 16 bases lay in between. The germline V gene has CDR1 LGHDT and CDR2 YNNKEL (reference sequence). The CDR3 bases are TGTGCCAGCAGCCAAGATCTGATTATTCCGAGTTATGGCTACACCTTC. It codes for CASSQDLIIPSYGYTF.

This chain uses TRBV11-2 with TRBJ1-2; TRBD1 matches at 10 bases. The CDR3 covers 16 residues. Germline-derived CDR1 and CDR2 are SGHAT and FQNNGV. V trimming: 5 bases; J trimming: 5 bases; junction bases outside the gene matches: 11. CDR3 nucleotides: TGTGCCAGCAGCAACCGACAGGGGGCTTTTCTGTATGGCTACACCTTC. It translates to CASSNRQGAFLYGYTF.

The gene calls are TRBV20-1 and TRBJ1-2, with D unclear. Germline lookup yields CDR1 DFQATT and CDR2 SNEGSKA (reference sequence). The V end lost 7 bases, the J end lost 2 bases, and 8 bases lay between the germline ends. The CDR3 totals 11 residues. This chain's CDR3 is CSVSGNYGYTF. The CDR3 DNA is TGCAGTGTTTCAGGCAACTATGGCTACACCTTC.

The V and J genes are TRBV9 and TRBJ2-3; TRBD2 matches 10 bases. V lost 4 bases to trimming and J lost 0 bases; unmatched junction nucleotides: 5. This CDR3 is 16 amino acids long. CDR1 and CDR2 (germline): SGDLS, YYNGEE. This CDR3 reads CASSTTSGMSTDTQYF. DNA of the CDR3: TGTGCCAGCAGCACCACTAGCGGGATGAGCACAGATACGCAGTATTTT.